These 14 T cell receptor beta chains came from one sample sequenced in a study of preoperative IRX-2 immunotherapy in early breast cancer. Repertoires were generated with immunoSEQ multiplex PCR, while TCRdb's copy carries only in-frame clones and drops some. The sample yields about 98,000 clones, 86% seen once. Documented treatment: preoperative locoregional IRX-2 cytokine immunotherapy. The sample was tumor tissue, taken after IRX-2 immunotherapy. These receptors all come from a human donor with breast cancer.

This rearrangement joins TRBV23-1 to TRBJ1-1, with D possibly TRBD1 on 6 matching bases. TRBV23-1 has ORF status, its function being uncertain. This CDR3 is 14 amino acids long. V lost 6 bases, J lost 3 bases, and 14 bases lay in between. The CDR3 nucleotides are TGCGCCAGCAGCACGGAAGGGGGGTACACTGAAGCTTTCTTT. Translating it yields CASSTEGGYTEAFF.

This sequence joins TRBV14 and TRBJ2-5; D is unresolved. Germline V gene lookup returns CDR1 SGHDN and CDR2 FVKESK. V shed 1 base and J shed 6 bases, with 9 bases lying between them. CDR3 size: 13 residues. CDR3: CASSQADLKTQYF. CDR3 DNA: TGTGCCAGCAGCCAAGCGGATTTGAAGACCCAGTACTTC.

V is TRBV28 and J is TRBJ1-1, with TRBD1 identical over 7 bases. The germline V gene has CDR1 MDHEN and CDR2 SYDVKM. The CDR3 extends over 13 amino acids. V was pared by 6 bases and J by 6 bases, with 7 bases of the junction left unmatched. The CDR3 protein is CASRYRQGPEAFF. CDR3 DNA: TGTGCCAGCAGATACCGACAGGGCCCTGAAGCTTTCTTT.

The rearrangement uses TRBV19 and TRBJ1-3; no reliable D call. The CDR3 has 15 amino acids. Germline values: CDR1 LNHDA, CDR2 SQIVND (reference sequence). Trimming stripped 3 bases from V and 0 bases from J, with 9 bases between. CDR3 protein: CASSINGLSGNTIYF. The CDR3, as DNA: TGTGCCAGTAGTATTAACGGACTCTCTGGAAACACCATATATTTT.

The chain is built from TRBV5-1 and TRBJ1-4; possibly TRBD1 for D (6 bases). V lost 1 base and J lost 8, with 15 bases in between. Germline CDR1 is SGHRS and CDR2 is YFSETQ. The CDR3 extends over 15 amino acids. CDR3 loop: CASSLTGSLVEKLFF. The CDR3 DNA reads TGCGCCAGCAGCTTGACAGGGTCCCTTGTGGAAAAACTGTTTTTT. Drawing the rest from reference TRBV5-1 and TRBJ1-4, the complete variable domain is KAGVTQTPRYLIKTRGQQVTLSCSPISGHRSVSWYQQTPGQGLQFLFEYFSETQRNKGNFPGRFSGRQFSNSRSEMNVSTLELGDSALYLCASSLTGSLVEKLFFGSGTQLSVL.

The CDR3 DNA reads as TGTGCCAGTAGTTTGCGACAGGGAGGCCCTGCAACTAATGAAAAACTGTTTTTT. Encoded protein: CASSLRQGGPATNEKLFF. The chain has TRBV19 and TRBJ1-4, with 7 bases matching TRBD1. CDR3 size: 18 residues. Trimming at V came to 5 bases and at J to 0 bases, leaving 12 bases not matched to a gene. CDR1 and CDR2 from the germline V gene are LNHDA and SQIVND (reference sequence). Together with reference TRBV19 and TRBJ1-4, the CDR3 gives the full variable domain: DGGITQSPKYLFRKEGQNVTLSCEQNLNHDAMYWYRQDPGQGLRLIYYSQIVNDFQKGDIAEGYSVSREKKESFPLTVTSAQKNPTAFYLCASSLRQGGPATNEKLFFGSGTQLSVL.

J is TRBJ2-3 and V is TRBV10-1, with D tentatively TRBD2 (5 bases). Germline CDR1 and CDR2: WNHNN and SYGVQD (reference sequence). Trimming took 3 bases from V and 2 from J, leaving 12 bases between them. The CDR3 has 15 amino acids. The CDR3 coding sequence is TGCGCCAGCAGTGACCCTCGGACTGCCACAGATACGCAGTATTTT. Protein sequence: CASSDPRTATDTQYF.

The rearrangement joins TRBV27 to TRBJ1-1, with D perhaps TRBD1 (5 bases). The CDR3 extends over 15 amino acids. V was trimmed by 5 bases and J by 3 bases, leaving 16 bases between them. CDR1 and CDR2 from the germline V gene are MNHEY and SMNVEV (reference sequence). The CDR3 sequence: CASSGAALGDTEAFF. In DNA form, the CDR3 reads TGTGCCAGCAGTGGGGCCGCCCTAGGTGACACTGAAGCTTTCTTT.

Here the CDR3 reads CASSYVPGDALGFF. The CDR3, as DNA: TGTGCCAGCAGTTACGTGCCCGGGGACGCCTTGGGTTTCTTT. The chain combines TRBV6-9 with TRBJ1-1; D possibly corresponds to TRBD1 (5 bases). Germline loops: CDR1 MNHGY, CDR2 SVAAGI. The CDR3 length is 14 residues. With 3 bases removed from V and 13 bases from J, the gap between germline ends came to 21 bases.

This clone was counted only a few times. The V and J genes are TRBV14 and TRBJ1-1, with D perhaps TRBD1 (5 bases). The CDR3 spans 13 residues. V dropped 5 bases and J dropped 1 base, with 8 bases sitting between them. Germline V gives CDR1 SGHDN, CDR2 FVKESK. The CDR3 DNA is TGTGCCAGCAGCGCACAGGAGAACACTGAAGCTTTCTTT. Amino acid sequence: CASSAQENTEAFF.

The rearrangement joins TRBV6-8 to TRBJ2-7, with a weak D call TRBD1 (6 bases). Trimming left V 6 bases short and J 0 bases short, with 12 bases between. Germline lookup yields CDR1 MNHGY and CDR2 SAAAGT. The CDR3 extends over 14 amino acids. CDR3 loop: CASRPRQDSYEQYF. CDR3 in DNA: TGTGCCAGCAGACCCCGACAGGACTCCTACGAGCAGTACTTC.

The chain uses TRBV11-3 and TRBJ2-2; no clear D. Trimming removed 5 bases from V and 4 bases from J, with 11 bases in between. The CDR3 extends over 14 amino acids. Per the germline V gene, CDR1 is SGHNT and CDR2 is YENEEA. The CDR3 spells CASSPRVGTGELFF. The CDR3 nucleotides read TGTGCCAGCAGCCCCCGAGTCGGCACCGGGGAGCTGTTTTTT.

This chain connects TRBV18 to TRBJ1-1; weak D call: TRBD1 (5 bases). V was pared by 3 bases and J by 4 bases, with 15 bases between. Germline CDR1 is KGHSH and CDR2 is LQKENI. The CDR3 has 15 amino acids. CDR3 in amino acids: CASSPWDSWTTEAFF. The CDR3 DNA is TGTGCCAGCTCACCTTGGGACTCCTGGACCACTGAAGCTTTCTTT.

The chain combines TRBV19 with TRBJ2-4; D remains ambiguous. Trimming left V 8 bases short and J 0 bases short, with 8 bases between. The germline V gene has CDR1 LNHDA and CDR2 SQIVND (reference sequence). The CDR3 is made up of 13 amino acids. The CDR3 loop reads CASVDLAKNIQYF. The CDR3 bases are TGTGCCAGTGTGGATCTAGCCAAAAACATTCAGTACTTC.